This T cell receptor beta chain was sequenced in a study of regulatory T cells in long-lasting Graves disease. The time point denotes: newly diagnosed GD, antithyroid drugs for less than 3 months. TCR sequences were obtained from RNA taken from PBMCs. V lost 5 bases and J lost 10; bases outside the gene matches: 7. The CDR3 loop spans 12 amino acids. Libraries of TCR beta came from iRepertoire HTBI primers plus Arm-PCR of CDR3 regions. TCRdb analysed the multiplex PCR reads with MiXCR anew, one entry per CDR3 protein. The repertoire includes 410,000 or so distinct CDR3 sequences, 15% of them detected once, and 16% sits in the top ten. This clonotype was counted only a few times. This sample also appeared in a second study, on T cells in Graves' hyperthyroidism and ophthalmopathy.

Sequenced material: peripheral blood mononuclear cells (PBMCs), taken at new diagnosis, from a patient treated with antithyroid drugs. The clonotype comes from a woman in her thirties with Graves disease. V usage is TRBV12-3 or TRBV12-4 and J usage is TRBJ1-2; 7 nucleotides match TRBD1. This chain's CDR3 is CASSPGGAIYTF. DNA of the CDR3: TGTGCCAGCAGTCCAGGGGGGGCAATCTACACCTTC.